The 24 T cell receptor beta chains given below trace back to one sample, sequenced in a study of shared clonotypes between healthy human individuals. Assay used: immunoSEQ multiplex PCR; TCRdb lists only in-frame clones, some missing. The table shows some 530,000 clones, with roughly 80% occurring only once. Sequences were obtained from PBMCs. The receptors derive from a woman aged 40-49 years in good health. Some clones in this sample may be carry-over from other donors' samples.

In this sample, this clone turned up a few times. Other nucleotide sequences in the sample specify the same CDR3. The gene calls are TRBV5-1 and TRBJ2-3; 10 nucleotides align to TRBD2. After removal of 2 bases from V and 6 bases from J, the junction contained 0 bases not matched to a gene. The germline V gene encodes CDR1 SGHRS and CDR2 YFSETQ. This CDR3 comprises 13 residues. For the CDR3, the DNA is TGCGCCAGCAGCTTAGCGGGAGGGGATACGCAGTATTTT. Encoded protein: CASSLAGGDTQYF.

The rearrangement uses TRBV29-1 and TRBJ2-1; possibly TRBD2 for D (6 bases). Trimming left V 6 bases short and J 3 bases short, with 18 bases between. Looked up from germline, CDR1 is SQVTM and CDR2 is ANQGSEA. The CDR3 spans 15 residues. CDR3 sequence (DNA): TGCAGCGTAGTAACTAGCCTTACCCTCTACAATGAGCAGTTCTTC. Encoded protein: CSVVTSLTLYNEQFF.

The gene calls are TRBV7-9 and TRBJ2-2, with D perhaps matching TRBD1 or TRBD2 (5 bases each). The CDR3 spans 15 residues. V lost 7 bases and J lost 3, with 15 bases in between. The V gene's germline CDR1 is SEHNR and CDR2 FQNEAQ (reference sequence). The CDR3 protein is CASTRAQGDTGELFF. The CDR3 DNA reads TGTGCCAGCACGCGGGCCCAGGGCGACACCGGGGAGCTGTTTTTT.

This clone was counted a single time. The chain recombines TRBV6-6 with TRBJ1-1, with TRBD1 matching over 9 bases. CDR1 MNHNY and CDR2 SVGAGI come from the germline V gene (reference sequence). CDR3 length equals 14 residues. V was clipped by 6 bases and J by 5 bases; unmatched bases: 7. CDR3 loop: CASSPTGGRTEAFF. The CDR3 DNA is TGTGCCAGCAGCCCGACAGGGGGTCGGACTGAAGCTTTCTTT.

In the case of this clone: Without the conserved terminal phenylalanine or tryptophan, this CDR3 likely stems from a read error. CDR3 coding DNA: TGCAGCGTTGAAACCCTGGGTAGGGAGCAGTACCTC. Translating gives CSVETLGREQYL. The chain links TRBV29-1 to TRBJ2-7; D not resolved. Trimming took 2 bases from V and 7 from J, leaving 12 bases between them. The CDR3 consists of 12 residues. Germline CDR1 reads SQVTM; CDR2 reads ANQGSEA.

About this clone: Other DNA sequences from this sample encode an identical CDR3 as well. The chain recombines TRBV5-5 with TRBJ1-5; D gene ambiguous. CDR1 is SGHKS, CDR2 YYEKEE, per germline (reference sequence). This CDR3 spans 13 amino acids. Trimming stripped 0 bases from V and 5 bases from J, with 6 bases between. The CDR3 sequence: CASSLAGDQPQHF. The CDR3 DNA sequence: TGTGCCAGCAGCTTGGCCGGGGATCAGCCCCAGCATTTT.

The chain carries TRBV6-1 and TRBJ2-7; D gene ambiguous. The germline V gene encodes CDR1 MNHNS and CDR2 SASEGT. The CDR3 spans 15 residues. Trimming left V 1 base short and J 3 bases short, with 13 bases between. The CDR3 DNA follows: TGTGCCAGCAGTGAAGTTTGGGGTATAGTCTACGAGCAGTACTTC. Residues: CASSEVWGIVYEQYF.

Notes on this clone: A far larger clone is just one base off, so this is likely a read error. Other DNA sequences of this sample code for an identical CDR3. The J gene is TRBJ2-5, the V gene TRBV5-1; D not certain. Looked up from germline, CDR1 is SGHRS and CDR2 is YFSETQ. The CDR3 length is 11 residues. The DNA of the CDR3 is TGCGCCAGCAGCTTCCAAGGGACCCAGTACTTC. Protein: CASSFQGTQYF.

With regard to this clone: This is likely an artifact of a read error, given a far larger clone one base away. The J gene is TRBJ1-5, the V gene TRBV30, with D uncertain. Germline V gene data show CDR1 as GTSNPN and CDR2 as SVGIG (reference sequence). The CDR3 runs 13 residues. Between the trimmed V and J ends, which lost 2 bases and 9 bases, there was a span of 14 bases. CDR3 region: CAWSSSSLAPQHF. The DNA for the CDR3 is TGTGCCTGGAGTAGTAGCAGTTTAGCGCCCCAGCATTTT.

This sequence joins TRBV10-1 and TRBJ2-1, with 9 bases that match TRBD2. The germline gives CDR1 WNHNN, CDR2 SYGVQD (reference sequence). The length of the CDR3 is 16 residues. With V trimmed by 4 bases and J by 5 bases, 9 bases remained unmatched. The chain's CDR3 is CASSAWVTSGDNEQFF. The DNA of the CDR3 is TGCGCCAGCAGTGCCTGGGTGACTAGCGGAGACAATGAGCAGTTCTTC.

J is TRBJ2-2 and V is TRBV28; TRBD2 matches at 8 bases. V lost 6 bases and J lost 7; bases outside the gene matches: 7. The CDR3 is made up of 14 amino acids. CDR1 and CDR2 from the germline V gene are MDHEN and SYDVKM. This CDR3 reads CASSTGTRDGELFF. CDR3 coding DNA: TGTGCCAGCAGCACCGGGACTAGGGACGGGGAGCTGTTTTTT.

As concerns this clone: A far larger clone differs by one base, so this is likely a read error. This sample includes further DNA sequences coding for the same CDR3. The CDR3 nucleotides read TGTGCCAGGGGGACAGACCTCTCTGGGGCCAACGTCCTGACTTTC. Amino acids: CARGTDLSGANVLTF. V gene TRBV30 combines with J gene TRBJ2-6, with 7 positions matching TRBD1. There are 15 residues in the CDR3. CDR1 is GTSNPN, CDR2 SVGIG, per germline (reference sequence). After removal of 8 bases from V and 0 bases from J, the junction contained 7 bases not matched to a gene.

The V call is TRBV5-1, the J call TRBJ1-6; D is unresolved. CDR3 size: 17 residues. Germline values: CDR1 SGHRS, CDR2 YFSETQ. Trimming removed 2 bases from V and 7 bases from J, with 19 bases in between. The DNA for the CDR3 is TGCGCCAGCAGCTTTACACCGCGCGGGGATAACAATTCACCCCTCCACTTT. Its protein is CASSFTPRGDNNSPLHF.

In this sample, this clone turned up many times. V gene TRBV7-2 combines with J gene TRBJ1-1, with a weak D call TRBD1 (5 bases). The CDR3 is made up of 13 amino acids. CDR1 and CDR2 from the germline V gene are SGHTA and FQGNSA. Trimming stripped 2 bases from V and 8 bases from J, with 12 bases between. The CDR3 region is CASSLYSRTEAFF. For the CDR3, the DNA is TGTGCCAGCAGCTTATACTCCAGGACAGAAGCTTTCTTT.

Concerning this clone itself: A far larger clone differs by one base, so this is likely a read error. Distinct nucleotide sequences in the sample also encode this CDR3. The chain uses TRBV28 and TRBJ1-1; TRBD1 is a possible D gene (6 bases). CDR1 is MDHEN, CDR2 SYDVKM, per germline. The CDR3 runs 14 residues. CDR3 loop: CASSRGGLNTEAFF. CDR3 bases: TGTGCCAGCAGCCGCGGGGGGCTGAACACCGAAGCTTTCTTT.

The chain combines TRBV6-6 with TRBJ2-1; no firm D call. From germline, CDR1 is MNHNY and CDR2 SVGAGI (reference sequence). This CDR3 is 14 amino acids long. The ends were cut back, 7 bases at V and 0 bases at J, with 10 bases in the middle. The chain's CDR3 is CASTFLGSYNEQFF. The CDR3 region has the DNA TGTGCCAGCACTTTCTTAGGCTCCTACAATGAGCAGTTCTTC.

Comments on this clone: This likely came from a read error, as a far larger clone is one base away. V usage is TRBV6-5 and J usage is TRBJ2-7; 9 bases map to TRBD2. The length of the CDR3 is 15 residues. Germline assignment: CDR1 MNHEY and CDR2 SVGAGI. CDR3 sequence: CACSYSPSGNYEQYF. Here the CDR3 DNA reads TGTGCCTGCAGTTATTCGCCTAGCGGGAACTACGAGCAGTACTTC.

CDR3 protein: CASSRAGQPNEKLFF. DNA for the CDR3: TGTGCCAGCAGCCGAGCAGGACAGCCAAATGAAAAACTGTTTTTT. The gene calls are TRBV7-9 and TRBJ1-4; D is possibly TRBD1 (6 bases). Germline CDR1 is SEHNR and CDR2 is FQNEAQ (reference sequence). V shed 5 bases and J shed 5 bases, with 15 bases lying between them. The CDR3 has 15 residues.

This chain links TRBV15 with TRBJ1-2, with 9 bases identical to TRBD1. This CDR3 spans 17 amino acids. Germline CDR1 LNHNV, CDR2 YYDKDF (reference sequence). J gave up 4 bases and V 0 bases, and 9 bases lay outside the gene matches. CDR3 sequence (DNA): TGTGCCACCAGCAGAGAGTATCTGGGACAGGGAGTCTATGGCTACACCTTC. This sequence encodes CATSREYLGQGVYGYTF.

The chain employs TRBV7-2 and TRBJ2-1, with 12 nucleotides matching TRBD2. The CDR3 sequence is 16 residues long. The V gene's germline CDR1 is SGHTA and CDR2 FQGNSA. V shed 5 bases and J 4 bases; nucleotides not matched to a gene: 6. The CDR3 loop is CASSPVGTSGYNEQFF. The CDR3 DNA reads TGTGCCAGCAGCCCAGTCGGGACTAGCGGGTACAATGAGCAGTTCTTC.

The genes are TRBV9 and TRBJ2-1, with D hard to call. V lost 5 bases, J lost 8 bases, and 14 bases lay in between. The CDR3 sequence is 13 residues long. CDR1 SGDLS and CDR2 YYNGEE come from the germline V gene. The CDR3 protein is CASSVWTFDEQFF. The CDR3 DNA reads TGTGCCAGCAGTGTTTGGACGTTCGATGAGCAGTTCTTC. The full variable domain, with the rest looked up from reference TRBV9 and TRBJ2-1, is DSGVTQTPKHLITATGQRVTLRCSPRSGDLSVYWYQQSLDQGLQFLIQYYNGEERAKGNILERFSAQQFPDLHSELNLSSLELGDSALYFCASSVWTFDEQFFGPGTRLTVL.

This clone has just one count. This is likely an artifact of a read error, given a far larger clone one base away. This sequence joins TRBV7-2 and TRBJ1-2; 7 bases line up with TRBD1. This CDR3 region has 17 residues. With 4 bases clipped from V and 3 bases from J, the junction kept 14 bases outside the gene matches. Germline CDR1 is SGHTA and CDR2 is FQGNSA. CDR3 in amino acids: CASSSDSTGTNYYGYTF. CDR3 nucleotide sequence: TGTGCCAGCAGCTCAGACTCGACAGGGACGAATTACTATGGCTACACCTTC.

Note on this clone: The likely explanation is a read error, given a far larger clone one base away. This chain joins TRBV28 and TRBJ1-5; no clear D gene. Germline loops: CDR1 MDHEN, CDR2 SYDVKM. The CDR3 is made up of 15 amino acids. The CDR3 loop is CASSTWADSNKPQHF. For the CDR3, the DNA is TGTGCCAGCAGCACTTGGGCAGATAGCAATAAGCCCCAGCATTTT.

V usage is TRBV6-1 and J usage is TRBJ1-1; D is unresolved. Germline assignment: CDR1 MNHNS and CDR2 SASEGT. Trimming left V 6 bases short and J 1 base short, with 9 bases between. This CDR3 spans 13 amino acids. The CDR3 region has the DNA TGTGCCAGCAGCCACCGTACGAACACTGAAGCTTTCTTT. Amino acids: CASSHRTNTEAFF.